The table lists the clone carrying this T cell receptor (beta chain) with many counts. The target antigen is unknown. V lost 6 bases to trimming and J lost 3 bases; unmatched junction nucleotides: 3. This CDR3 region has 14 residues. The V gene's germline CDR1 is WSHSY and CDR2 SAAADI. This record comes from a study of T cells after yellow fever vaccination. Study outcomes and limitations: Contamination by abundant bulk-population clonotypes could be present in FACS-sorted repertoires.

TCRdb fed the 5' RACE reads into MiXCR, producing one record per CDR3 protein. The data show about 130,000 distinct CDR3 sequences, about 6.2% seen once. The receptor's source is a man aged 25 to 40 who received the YFV17D yellow fever vaccine. Here the sequenced sample was CD4+ T cells sorted from PBMCs, taken 10 days after the yellow fever booster vaccination. The V gene is TRBV10-2, the J gene TRBJ2-3, with 10 positions matching TRBD2. CDR3 DNA: TGCGCCAGCAGCGTTAGCGGGAGGACAGATACGCAGTATTTT. Its protein is CASSVSGRTDTQYF.